These 7 T cell receptor beta chains were sequenced from one sample in a study of Tregs in tolerant kidney transplant recipients. The antigens of these receptors remain unknown. Libraries were prepared by immunoSEQ multiplex PCR; TCRdb keeps only in-frame clonotypes and omits some of them. The table records 35,000 to 50,000 clones, roughly 96% of them present only once. Sample: Tregs from blood cultured with allogeneic cells. The receptor source for this set is a human donor in good health.

This clone was counted a single time. CDR3 nucleotide sequence: TGCGCCAGCAGCCCCGGGACAGGGGCTCCTCAGCCCCAGCATTTT. Its translation is CASSPGTGAPQPQHF. J is TRBJ1-5 and V is TRBV5-1, with 10 bases aligning to TRBD1. The CDR3 length is 15 residues. J lost 6 bases, V lost 4 bases, and 7 bases had no gene match. CDR1 and CDR2 (germline): SGHRS, YFSETQ. Full variable domain (remainder filled in from reference TRBV5-1 and TRBJ1-5): KAGVTQTPRYLIKTRGQQVTLSCSPISGHRSVSWYQQTPGQGLQFLFEYFSETQRNKGNFPGRFSGRQFSNSRSEMNVSTLELGDSALYLCASSPGTGAPQPQHFGDGTRLSIL.

In this sample, this clone turned up a few times. This sequence joins TRBV19 and TRBJ2-2; possible D gene TRBD2, 6 bases. CDR1 is LNHDA and CDR2 is SQIVND in the germline V gene (reference sequence). The CDR3 loop spans 15 amino acids. Trimming cost V 4 bases and J 4 bases, with 13 bases left between them. CDR3 sequence reads: CASSTELGGTGELFF. DNA for the CDR3: TGTGCCAGTAGTACCGAGCTCGGGGGCACCGGGGAGCTGTTTTTT.

CDR3 residues: CASSRGWSYEQYF. DNA of the CDR3: TGCGCCAGCAGCAGGGGTTGGTCCTACGAGCAGTACTTC. V usage is TRBV5-1 and J usage is TRBJ2-7; a possible D gene is TRBD1 (5 bases). Trimming took 4 bases from V and 1 from J, leaving 9 bases between them. The CDR3 spans 13 residues. CDR1 SGHRS and CDR2 YFSETQ come from the germline V gene.

The CDR3 protein is CASSLSGGTEAFF. Here the CDR3 DNA reads TGTGCCAGCAGCTTATCGGGGGGAACTGAAGCTTTCTTT. V and J are TRBV7-3 and TRBJ1-1; possible D gene TRBD1, 5 bases. V lost 2 bases, J lost 5 bases, and 9 bases lay in between. This CDR3 comprises 13 residues. The germline V gene has CDR1 SGHTA and CDR2 FQGTGA.

This CDR3 reads CASSYSTVRAEAFF. Written as DNA, the CDR3 is TGTGCCAGCAGTTACTCTACCGTTCGGGCTGAAGCTTTCTTT. The gene calls are TRBV6-5 and TRBJ1-1; D not certain. The CDR3 extends over 14 amino acids. The ends were cut back, 0 bases at V and 6 bases at J, with 11 bases in the middle. Germline V gives CDR1 MNHEY, CDR2 SVGAGI.

The V call is TRBV30, the J call TRBJ1-4; D might be TRBD1 (5 bases). The CDR3 covers 13 residues. Trimming stripped 4 bases from V and 1 base from J, with 7 bases between. The germline CDR1 and CDR2 sequences are GTSNPN and SVGIG (reference sequence). CDR3 DNA: TGTGCCTGGAACCAGGGAACTAATGAAAAACTGTTTTTT. Translation gives CAWNQGTNEKLFF.

The chain has TRBV29-1 and TRBJ2-7, with a weak D call TRBD1 (6 bases). V was cut by 6 bases and J by 6 bases, with 21 bases left in between. Germline V gives CDR1 SQVTM, CDR2 ANQGSEA. This CDR3 spans 14 amino acids. CDR3 in DNA: TGCAGCGTAAAAGTACAGGGATCGCGGCGCGAGCAGTACTTC. Translating gives CSVKVQGSRREQYF.